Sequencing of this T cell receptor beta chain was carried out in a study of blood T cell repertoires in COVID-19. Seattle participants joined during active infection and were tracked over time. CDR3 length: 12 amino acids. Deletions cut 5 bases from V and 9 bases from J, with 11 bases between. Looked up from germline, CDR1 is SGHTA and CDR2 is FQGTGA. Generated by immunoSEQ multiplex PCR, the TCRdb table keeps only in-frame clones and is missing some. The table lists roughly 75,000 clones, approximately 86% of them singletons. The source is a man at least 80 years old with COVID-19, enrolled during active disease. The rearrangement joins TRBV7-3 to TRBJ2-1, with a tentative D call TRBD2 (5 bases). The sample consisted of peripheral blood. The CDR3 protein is CASSNDGGEQFF. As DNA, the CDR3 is TGTGCCAGCAGCAATGACGGAGGTGAGCAGTTCTTC. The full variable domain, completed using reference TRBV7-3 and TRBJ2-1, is GAGVSQTPSNKVTEKGKYVELRCDPISGHTALYWYRQSLGQGPEFLIYFQGTGAADDSGLPNDRFFAVRPEGSVSTLKIQRTERGDSAVYLCASSNDGGEQFFGPGTRLTVL.